This T cell receptor (beta chain) is from a study of a mutant IDH1 vaccine in newly diagnosed glioma (dated by TCRdb to about 2021). Notes on the research overall: Of the 30 to 35 patients who were treated, around 60% were male and about 40% were female, and the mean age was around 40 years. For exploratory analyses, longitudinal TCRB deep sequencing was carried out in about two dozen treated patients wherever samples were available. Before enrollment, most patients had been given radiochemotherapy with temozolomide as standard therapy, while the rest had received either radiotherapy alone or temozolomide alone. Six visits were used for peripheral blood collection: V03 (baseline), V05, V07, V10, V12 and V13.

The method was the immunoSEQ multiplex PCR assay. Rearranged TCR beta chain sequences were amplified using the hsTCRB Kit according to the manufacturer's protocol. Sequencing of TCRB libraries was carried out on an Illumina MiSeq. On the authors' methods: Demultiplexing, trimming and gene mapping were performed with the kit vendor's proprietary platform. TCRdb took this table from immuneACCESS and kept in-frame rearrangements with V and J called. Such tables lack part of the clones; where checked against another copy, unresolved V genes explain under half of the gap, and the rest is unexplained. The V and J calls and the clone size are those of that table, but D and trimming were determined from the DNA. Here the sample has about 32,000 clones; almost 85% occur a single time. The ten largest clones add up to 15% to 20% of the sample. General study outcomes and caveats: Selection of PBMC samples for TCRB deep sequencing was based on availability. Across multiple MHC alleles, vaccine-induced immune responses were seen in about 93% of patients. No apparent relationship was observed between pseudoprogression and alterations in the top peripheral T cell clonotypes detected by TCRB sequencing. According to the authors, sample limitations meant that analyses of patient blood samples could not be reproduced.

For CDR1 and CDR2, the germline V gene lists SQVTM and ANQGSEA. The V end gives up 7 bases and the J end 3 bases, leaving 11 bases in the junction not matched to a gene. The cysteine opens and the phenylalanine closes a CDR3 of 14 amino acids. The DNA shown is the 42-base CDR3, in frame from base 1. The time point label corresponds to: baseline, week 1 (first vaccination visit). According to the study, the label for this sample's treatment or condition signals: pre-vaccination baseline after standard-of-care therapy. The donors had newly diagnosed IDH1-mutant astrocytomas of WHO grade 3 or 4 that showed loss of nuclear ATRX. The samples were drawn from NOA16, a multicentre, single-arm, open-label phase I trial in Germany that tested a mutant IDH1 peptide vaccine in humans for the first time. Blood drawn at visit V03 was used as the baseline sample for immunogenicity testing. The DNeasy Blood and Tissue Kit was used to extract genomic DNA from EDTA blood for TCRB sequencing.

Notes on this clone: The target of this receptor is not known. The input lacks base qualities; no much larger clone sits a single base away.

This TCR came from a man younger than 45 with glioma. Here the sequenced sample was PBMCs, taken from a glioma patient treated with radiotherapy, temozolomide or both. The sequence is built from TRBV29-1 and TRBJ1-1, with TRBD1 matching 7 junction bases. The sequence in DNA is TGCAGCGCCGAAGGGGACAGAAGCTACACTGAAGCTTTCTTT. This codes for CSAEGDRSYTEAFF.